This TCR beta chain was sequenced in a study of T cells of healthy individuals. One entry per CDR3 protein results from TCRdb running MiXCR on the 5' RACE reads. The data hold 95,000 to 100,000 distinct CDR3 sequences, with approximately 15% observed a single time. This clonotype was detected a few times. Trimming removed 4 bases from V and 0 bases from J, with 13 bases in between. The CDR3 runs to 15 residues. The germline V gene has CDR1 KGHSH and CDR2 LQKENI. The receptor was derived from a human donor in good health. V and J are TRBV18 and TRBJ2-7; possible D gene TRBD2, 6 bases. CDR3 in DNA: TGTGCCAGCTCACATGGGGACGGGAGCTCCTACGAGCAGTACTTC. Protein sequence: CASSHGDGSSYEQYF.